This T cell receptor beta chain was observed in a study of CD8+ T cells in alopecia areata. CDR1 and CDR2 (germline): GTSNPN, SVGIG (reference sequence). V shed 0 bases and J shed 2 bases, with 14 bases lying between them. The CDR3 covers 15 residues. In each case, RNA was isolated and then reverse transcribed into cDNA as the sequencing template. Here immunoSEQ multiplex PCR was the method, and the copy in TCRdb shows in-frame clones only, minus some. The table has 130,000 or so clones, under 65% seen once; the top ten hold under 7.5%. Treatment reported: oral pan-JAK inhibitor, 5-10 mg twice daily. The investigators collected lesional scalp punch biopsies and peripheral blood from alopecia areata patients. Whole-study results and caveats: Sequencing of scalp samples also captures resident alphabeta T cells of normal skin.

To note about this clone: Its antigen remains unknown.

The V call is TRBV30, the J call TRBJ2-7; either TRBD1 or TRBD2 may supply D (5 bases each). The clonotype originates from a human donor with alopecia areata. The source was CD4+ T cells sorted from blood, collected at week 4, from a patient treated with tofacitinib. The CDR3 sequence: CAWSVEGSLPYEQYF. CDR3 DNA: TGTGCCTGGAGTGTCGAGGGGTCCTTGCCCTACGAGCAGTACTTC.